This T cell receptor (beta chain) was recovered during a study of blood T cell repertoires in COVID-19. Method: immunoSEQ multiplex PCR; TCRdb's copy keeps in-frame clones and lacks some. The data hold 200,000 to 300,000 clones, with approximately 88% observed a single time. Trimming shortened V by 2 bases and J by 4 bases, and 12 bases separated the two germline ends. Per germline, CDR1 ENHRY and CDR2 SYGVKD. The CDR3 contains 15 residues. This clone was seen just once. Sequenced input: peripheral blood. The V gene is TRBV10-3, the J gene TRBJ2-1; a possible D gene is TRBD1 (5 bases). The clonotype comes from a woman under 40 with acute or convalescent COVID-19. The CDR3 loop reads CAISEVGDQYNEQFF. CDR3 in DNA: TGTGCCATCAGTGAGGTAGGGGATCAATACAATGAGCAGTTCTTC.